These 15 T cell receptor beta chains originate from one sample sequenced in a study of T cell repertoires in cytomegalovirus infection. TCRdb recomputed calls from the reads with MiXCR, one row per CDR3 protein. The sample records 350,000 to 550,000 distinct CDR3 sequences, approximately 31% being singletons. The source material was PBMCs. Receptors were obtained from a human donor in good health (CMV status not recorded). Some clones in this sample may be carry-over from other donors' samples.

In regard to this clonotype: A much larger clone differs from this one at a single base, so this may be a read error. The genes are TRBV27 and TRBJ1-2; D remains unclear. Deletions cut 5 bases from V and 0 bases from J, with 10 bases between. This CDR3 has 14 amino acids. The germline gives CDR1 MNHEY, CDR2 SMNVEV (reference sequence). The chain's CDR3 is CASSVSGTNYGYTF. The CDR3 DNA sequence: TGTGCCAGCAGTGTCAGTGGGACTAACTATGGCTACACCTTC.

This clonotype was observed a few times. The chain uses TRBV23-1 and TRBJ1-2, with D perhaps matching TRBD1 (5 bases). TRBV23-1 is an ORF, with its function uncertain. Trimming cost V 6 bases and J 2 bases, with 25 bases left between them. The CDR3 covers 18 residues. The CDR3: CASSPGAGKLAQNYGYTF. CDR3 nucleotides: TGCGCCAGCAGCCCCGGCGCAGGGAAATTGGCGCAGAACTATGGCTACACCTTC.

This clonotype has a handful of counts. V gene TRBV7-2 combines with J gene TRBJ1-1; D may be TRBD1 (6 bases). Trimming pared 2 bases from V and 2 bases from J, leaving 12 bases between. This CDR3 region has 15 residues. Germline assignment: CDR1 SGHTA and CDR2 FQGNSA. This chain's CDR3 is CASSLRGGFNTEAFF. The CDR3 region has the DNA TGTGCCAGCAGCTTAAGGGGGGGTTTCAACACTGAAGCTTTCTTT.

Comments on this clonotype: A clone one base away is much larger, so this may be a read error. The chain recombines TRBV12-3 or TRBV12-4 with TRBJ2-7; no clear D gene. The CDR3 totals 14 residues. Written as DNA, the CDR3 is TGTACCAGCAGGTCCGGGTTACAATCGTATGAGCAGTACTTC. This sequence encodes CTSRSGLQSYEQYF.

V usage is TRBV5-4 and J usage is TRBJ2-5; 10 bases map to TRBD2. The CDR3 is made up of 16 amino acids. Germline V gene sequence: CDR1 SGHNT, CDR2 YYREEE (reference sequence). The V gene end was trimmed by 6 bases and the J gene end by 2 bases; junction bases not matched to a gene: 10. CDR3 DNA sequence: TGTGCCAGCAACAATAAGCGGGGGGGAACTCAAGAGACCCAGTACTTC. It is translated as CASNNKRGGTQETQYF.

V gene TRBV20-1 combines with J gene TRBJ1-1; D gene ambiguous. V lost 6 bases and J 1 base, leaving 12 bases between the germline ends. This CDR3 is built from 13 residues. Germline V lookup: CDR1 DFQATT, CDR2 SNEGSKA (reference sequence). CDR3 sequence: CSATETGNTEAFF. CDR3 in DNA: TGCAGTGCCACAGAGACGGGGAACACTGAAGCTTTCTTT.

The chain combines TRBV6-6 with TRBJ2-2; 7 bases fit TRBD1. J gave up 2 bases and V 7 bases, and 10 bases lay outside the gene matches. The V gene's germline CDR1 is MNHNY and CDR2 SVGAGI (reference sequence). The CDR3 spans 16 residues. Here the CDR3 reads CASTQRTGVNTGELFF. CDR3 nucleotides: TGTGCCAGCACTCAAAGGACAGGAGTTAACACCGGGGAGCTGTTTTTT.

The CDR3 DNA sequence: TGTGCCAGCAGCATCCCCGGGATTGGCGGGGGGAACACCGGGGAGCTGTTTTTT. It yields the protein CASSIPGIGGGNTGELFF. The chain is built from TRBV12-3 or TRBV12-4 and TRBJ2-2; 7 bases agree with TRBD2. Unmatched junction bases numbered 14, after V lost 6 bases and J lost 1 base. This CDR3 contains 18 residues.

Only a few counts were recorded for this clonotype. The chain is built from TRBV5-8 and TRBJ2-7, with D possibly being TRBD1 or TRBD2 (5 bases each). Germline assignment: CDR1 SGHTS and CDR2 YDEGEE. Trimming stripped 5 bases from V and 7 bases from J, with 16 bases between. CDR3 length: 13 amino acids. The CDR3 sequence is CASRGWGSGEQYF. In DNA, the CDR3 is TGTGCCAGCAGGGGTTGGGGGTCAGGGGAGCAGTACTTC. Using reference TRBV5-8 and TRBJ2-7 for the parts outside the CDR3, the full variable domain is EAGVTQSPTHLIKTRGQQATLRCSPISGHTSVYWYQQALGLGLQFLLWYDEGEERNRGNFPPRFSGRQFPNYSSELNVNALELEDSALYLCASRGWGSGEQYFGPGTRLTVT.

The genes are TRBV20-1 and TRBJ1-5; 8 positions agree with TRBD1. CDR3 size: 15 residues. Trimming at V came to 4 bases and at J to 3 bases, leaving 8 bases not matched to a gene. Germline values: CDR1 DFQATT, CDR2 SNEGSKA (reference sequence). The CDR3 spells CSATRDRLFNQPQHF. The CDR3 DNA reads TGCAGTGCTACCCGGGACAGGCTTTTCAATCAGCCCCAGCATTTT.

In this sample, this clonotype turned up many times. The V call is TRBV7-2, the J call TRBJ1-5; no clear D gene. The germline V gene has CDR1 SGHTA and CDR2 FQGNSA. The CDR3 runs 13 residues. Deletions cut 1 base from V and 6 bases from J, with 7 bases between. The CDR3 spells CASSLEGIQPQHF. Here the CDR3 DNA reads TGTGCCAGCAGCTTAGAAGGGATTCAGCCCCAGCATTTT.

The V call is TRBV4-1, the J call TRBJ2-2, with 9 positions matching TRBD1. The germline gives CDR1 MGHRA, CDR2 YSYEKL. The CDR3 is 19 residues long. V gave up 0 bases and J gave up 0 bases; unmatched junction bases: 8. The CDR3 reads CASSQDLSRDRANTGELFF. CDR3 DNA sequence: TGCGCCAGCAGCCAAGATTTATCCCGGGACAGGGCGAACACCGGGGAGCTGTTTTTT.

The rearrangement links TRBV2 to TRBJ1-2, with 9 positions matching TRBD1. V was pared by 4 bases and J by 8 bases, with 8 bases of the junction left unmatched. This CDR3 has 14 amino acids. From germline, CDR1 is SNHLY and CDR2 FYNNEI. The CDR3 loop is CASSVTGGAGGYTF. The CDR3 region has the DNA TGTGCCAGCAGTGTCACAGGGGGCGCGGGGGGCTACACCTTC.

This clonotype was picked up a small number of times. The chain links TRBV2 to TRBJ2-1, with D unclear. The germline CDR1 and CDR2 sequences are SNHLY and FYNNEI. The CDR3 length is 11 residues. V lost 4 bases to trimming and J lost 8 bases, with 6 bases between them. The CDR3 DNA follows: TGTGCCAGCAGTGTACGCGATGAGCAGTTCTTC. Its translation: CASSVRDEQFF.

The chain joins TRBV6-6 to TRBJ1-5; maybe TRBD1 (6 bases). V shed 5 bases and J shed 1 base, with 18 bases lying between them. Germline V gene lookup returns CDR1 MNHNY and CDR2 SVGAGI (reference sequence). The CDR3 has 17 residues. The CDR3 loop reads CASSPIPQGLSNQPQHF. The CDR3 region has the DNA TGTGCCAGCAGTCCAATCCCCCAGGGGTTGAGCAATCAGCCCCAGCATTTT.